This entry lists 23 T cell receptor beta chains sequenced from one sample in a study of cytomegalovirus exposure and HLA in healthy donors. In the PCR, 60 Vbeta and 13 Jbeta primers were used. The assay was immunoSEQ multiplex PCR, and TCRdb's table has in-frame clones only and misses some. Altogether 100,000 to 130,000 clones are present, 81% being singletons, with the ten largest covering around 2.3%. The specimen sequenced was PBMCs. These receptors originate from a man aged 30 to 39 in good health and CMV-seronegative.

This chain connects TRBV5-1 to TRBJ2-1; D might be TRBD2 (5 bases). V gave up 0 bases and J gave up 0 bases, with 10 bases separating them. Germline V CDR1 and CDR2: SGHRS, YFSETQ. CDR3 length: 16 residues. Here the CDR3 reads CASSLATGSSYNEQFF. In DNA, the CDR3 is TGCGCCAGCAGCTTGGCCACTGGGAGCTCCTACAATGAGCAGTTCTTC.

There are a few counts of this clone. This chain's CDR3 is CSVGQGQETQYF. The DNA for the CDR3 is TGCAGCGTTGGTCAGGGACAAGAGACCCAGTACTTC. The chain has TRBV29-1 and TRBJ2-5, with a weak D call TRBD1 (5 bases). There are 12 residues in the CDR3. From germline, CDR1 is SQVTM and CDR2 ANQGSEA. Trimming cost V 4 bases and J 2 bases, with 8 bases left between them.

V and J are TRBV19 and TRBJ1-1; D is ambiguous. Germline V CDR1 and CDR2: LNHDA, SQIVND (reference sequence). V shed 3 bases and J shed 1 base, with 6 bases lying between them. The CDR3 totals 13 residues. As DNA, the CDR3 is TGTGCCAGTAGTATCAACGGGAACACTGAAGCTTTCTTT. As protein: CASSINGNTEAFF.

J is TRBJ2-7 and V is TRBV19; possible D gene TRBD2, 6 bases. From germline, CDR1 is LNHDA and CDR2 SQIVND (reference sequence). V was pared by 4 bases and J by 5 bases, with 9 bases between. The CDR3 runs 12 residues. CDR3 DNA: TGTGCCAGTAGTACCCGGGGGAACGAGCAGTACTTC. This encodes CASSTRGNEQYF.

J is TRBJ1-2 and V is TRBV9; tentatively, D is TRBD1 (5 bases). The germline V gene has CDR1 SGDLS and CDR2 YYNGEE. V gave up 3 bases and J gave up 1 base, with 13 bases separating them. The CDR3 sequence is 15 residues long. The CDR3 bases are TGTGCCAGCAGCGGAGCCCTTGACAGTAACTATGGCTACACCTTC. This translates into CASSGALDSNYGYTF.

The genes are TRBV7-2 and TRBJ1-1; the D gene is possibly TRBD1 (6 bases). The CDR3 sequence is 15 residues long. V was shortened by 1 base and J by 3 bases, with 12 bases between the two germline ends. Germline CDR1 is SGHTA and CDR2 is FQGNSA. CDR3 protein: CASSLGQGRDTEAFF. The CDR3 nucleotides read TGTGCCAGCAGCTTAGGTCAGGGGAGGGACACTGAAGCTTTCTTT.

This chain links TRBV2 with TRBJ1-5, with 8 positions matching TRBD1. Germline CDR1 SNHLY, CDR2 FYNNEI. The J segment lost 2 bases and the V segment lost 0 bases, leaving 0 bases of the junction unmatched. The CDR3 loop spans 15 amino acids. CDR3 bases: TGTGCCAGCAGTGAAGCGGACAGGGGCAATCAGCCCCAGCATTTT. Residues: CASSEADRGNQPQHF.

The chain uses TRBV4-1 and TRBJ1-3, with TRBD1 matching over 8 bases. Trimming took 0 bases from V and 5 from J; bases not matched to a gene: 9. The CDR3 is 17 amino acids. Germline values: CDR1 MGHRA, CDR2 YSYEKL. CDR3 nucleotides: TGCGCCAGCAGCCAAGATCGGAGCAGGGGGCTGCGAAACACCATATATTTT. Protein: CASSQDRSRGLRNTIYF.

The V call is TRBV6-5, the J call TRBJ2-3, with D possibly being TRBD2 (5 bases). Germline V gene sequence: CDR1 MNHEY, CDR2 SVGAGI. This CDR3 contains 12 residues. The germline V and J ends were trimmed by 8 bases and 2 bases, with 8 bases remaining between them. Here the CDR3 reads CASRGSTDTQYF. CDR3 nucleotides: TGTGCCAGCCGCGGGTCCACAGATACGCAGTATTTT.

The chain recombines TRBV30 with TRBJ1-4; possible D gene TRBD1, 6 bases. The CDR3 is 14 amino acids. V shed 0 bases and J shed 8 bases, with 13 bases lying between them. Germline V gives CDR1 GTSNPN, CDR2 SVGIG (reference sequence). The CDR3 DNA reads as TGTGCCTGGAGTGTACGGGGGGCGCGAGAAAAACTGTTTTTT. This sequence encodes CAWSVRGAREKLFF.

This clone has just one count. The rearrangement joins TRBV29-1 to TRBJ2-7; perhaps TRBD2 as D (6 bases). CDR1 and CDR2 (germline): SQVTM, ANQGSEA. This CDR3 has 11 amino acids. V shed 7 bases and J shed 5 bases, with 12 bases lying between them. The DNA for the CDR3 is TGCAGCGGGCGGGACTTGGACGAGCAGTACTTC. The encoded protein is CSGRDLDEQYF.

Regarding this clone: At one boundary the junction diverges from the germline segment, which might be a read error. The chain combines TRBV14 with TRBJ1-2; D might be TRBD1 (6 bases). Germline CDR1 and CDR2: SGHDN and FVKESK. The CDR3 has 11 amino acids. CDR3 sequence reads: CASSQDGGHHF. CDR3 DNA: TGTGCCAGCAGCCAAGATGGGGGACACCACTTC.

This rearrangement joins TRBV15 to TRBJ2-5, with TRBD1 matching 7 bases. The CDR3 has 14 amino acids. Trimming cost V 1 base and J 4 bases; bases outside gene matches: 3. CDR1 and CDR2 (germline): LNHNV, YYDKDF (reference sequence). Here the CDR3 reads CATSRGSGGETQYF. CDR3 DNA: TGTGCCACCAGCAGAGGCTCAGGGGGAGAGACCCAGTACTTC.

The chain is built from TRBV6-6 and TRBJ1-2; 10 bases are shared with TRBD1. Per the germline V gene, CDR1 is MNHNY and CDR2 is SVGAGI (reference sequence). The CDR3 is made up of 15 amino acids. V was pared by 6 bases and J by 6 bases, with 10 bases of the junction left unmatched. The CDR3 region is CASSSGTGAAHGYTF. Here the CDR3 DNA reads TGTGCCAGCAGCTCCGGGACAGGGGCCGCCCATGGCTACACCTTC.

This clone has only one observation. The CDR3 DNA is TGTGCCAGCAGCTCCCCCTCGGGGCAGTTCTTC. This gives the protein CASSSPSGQFF. The rearrangement links TRBV13 to TRBJ2-1; D not resolved. This CDR3 has 11 amino acids. The V gene's germline CDR1 is PRHDT and CDR2 FYEKMQ (reference sequence). The V end was cut by 4 bases, the J end by 12 bases, with 10 bases between.

The chain uses TRBV2 and TRBJ2-3; tentative D call: TRBD2 (7 bases). The CDR3 is 15 amino acids. V was shortened by 6 bases and J by 3 bases, with 16 bases between the two germline ends. Germline V gene sequence: CDR1 SNHLY, CDR2 FYNNEI. This CDR3 reads CASSAPRGGTDTQYF. In DNA form, the CDR3 reads TGTGCCAGCAGCGCACCTAGGGGGGGAACAGATACGCAGTATTTT. Supplemented by reference TRBV2 and TRBJ2-3, the full variable domain reads EPEVTQTPSHQVTQMGQEVILRCVPISNHLYFYWYRQILGQKVEFLVSFYNNEISEKSEIFDDQFSVERPDGSNFTLKIRSTKLEDSAMYFCASSAPRGGTDTQYFGPGTRLTVL.

The chain carries TRBV5-1 and TRBJ2-3; TRBD2 agrees at 11 bases. The CDR3 runs to 15 residues. V trimming: 1 base; J trimming: 6 bases; junction bases outside the gene matches: 4. CDR1 is SGHRS and CDR2 is YFSETQ in the germline V gene. CDR3 protein: CASSLTSGRGDTQYF. The CDR3 DNA sequence: TGCGCCAGCAGCTTGACTAGCGGGAGAGGGGATACGCAGTATTTT.

A single count supports this clone. V and J are TRBV4-1 and TRBJ2-3, with a weak D call TRBD2 (5 bases). The CDR3 totals 17 residues. V was cut by 1 base and J by 6 bases, with 20 bases left in between. Germline V gene lookup returns CDR1 MGHRA and CDR2 YSYEKL. CDR3 coding DNA: TGCGCCAGCAGCCAAGTCGAGGGCTGGCCTCCGGGTGATACGCAGTATTTT. Protein sequence: CASSQVEGWPPGDTQYF.

This clone showed up just a few times. This rearrangement joins TRBV6-5 to TRBJ2-1; weak D call: TRBD2 (5 bases). This CDR3 is built from 12 residues. Trimming took off 0 bases at V and 9 bases at J, with 6 bases between the two ends. Germline V gives CDR1 MNHEY, CDR2 SVGAGI. The CDR3 protein is CASSYSGSEQFF. In nucleotides, the CDR3 is TGTGCCAGCAGTTACTCGGGGAGTGAGCAGTTCTTC.

This chain connects TRBV9 to TRBJ1-2; D not resolved. Between the trimmed V and J ends, which lost 3 bases and 0 bases, there was a span of 3 bases. Germline-derived CDR1 and CDR2 are SGDLS and YYNGEE. CDR3 length: 12 residues. This CDR3 reads CASSASNYGYTF. DNA of the CDR3: TGTGCCAGCAGCGCCTCTAACTATGGCTACACCTTC.

The CDR3 sequence: CAWSDYGYTF. The CDR3 DNA reads TGTGCCTGGAGCGACTATGGCTACACCTTC. The chain has TRBV30 and TRBJ1-2; no clear D. V lost 3 bases to trimming and J lost 3 bases, with 2 bases between them. CDR1 is GTSNPN, CDR2 SVGIG, per germline (reference sequence). The CDR3 has 10 amino acids.

The rearrangement links TRBV30 to TRBJ2-3, with D perhaps TRBD1 (6 bases). Per germline, CDR1 GTSNPN and CDR2 SVGIG (reference sequence). The CDR3 loop spans 16 amino acids. V was clipped by 2 bases and J by 2 bases, with 17 bases between them. In nucleotides, the CDR3 is TGTGCCTGGAGTTCGTCGGCAGGGGAAGTCACAGATACGCAGTATTTT. Its protein product is CAWSSSAGEVTDTQYF.

In its sample, this clone was seen once. The chain combines TRBV25-1 with TRBJ2-7, with 11 bases matching TRBD1. Germline V gene lookup returns CDR1 MGHDK and CDR2 SYGVNS. The V gene end was trimmed by 6 bases and the J gene end by 6 bases; junction bases not matched to a gene: 4. The CDR3 runs to 13 residues. The CDR3 sequence is CASRGQGGGEQYF. The CDR3 nucleotides are TGTGCCAGCAGGGGACAGGGGGGCGGCGAGCAGTACTTC.